The next 31 T cell receptor beta chains were all read from a single sample in a study of cytomegalovirus exposure and HLA in healthy donors. In the PCR, 60 Vbeta and 13 Jbeta primers were used. Generated by immunoSEQ multiplex PCR, the TCRdb table keeps only in-frame clones and is missing some. In the table there are roughly 56,000 clones, about 81% of which are singletons. The sample comprised PBMCs. Receptors were obtained from a man aged 45-60 years in good health and CMV-seropositive.

The chain uses TRBV5-4 and TRBJ2-5, with D possibly being TRBD1 (6 bases). Trimming cost V 0 bases and J 3 bases, with 12 bases left between them. Germline assignment: CDR1 SGHNT and CDR2 YYREEE (reference sequence). This CDR3 has 15 amino acids. The CDR3 bases are TGTGCCAGCAGCTTGGGGAGGAGGACAGAAGAGACCCAGTACTTC. It yields the protein CASSLGRRTEETQYF.

The table lists this clone with a count of one. The V gene is TRBV19, the J gene TRBJ1-5; 11 positions agree with TRBD1. This CDR3 has 16 residues. With V trimmed by 11 bases and J by 2 bases, 11 bases remained unmatched. Germline-derived CDR1 and CDR2 are LNHDA and SQIVND (reference sequence). CDR3 in amino acids: CASRGTGGSGNQPQHF. The DNA of the CDR3 is TGTGCCTCCAGGGGGACAGGGGGATCGGGCAATCAGCCCCAGCATTTT.

This chain connects TRBV19 to TRBJ2-5; D may be TRBD1 (6 bases). CDR3 length: 14 amino acids. In germline, CDR1 is LNHDA, CDR2 SQIVND (reference sequence). Trimming took off 5 bases at V and 11 bases at J, with 21 bases between the two ends. The CDR3 DNA sequence: TGTGCCAGTAGTCCCATCACAGGGAGCTACGGGCAGTACTTC. It yields the protein CASSPITGSYGQYF.

V and J are TRBV27 and TRBJ2-3; 8 bases align to TRBD2. Germline V gene sequence: CDR1 MNHEY, CDR2 SMNVEV (reference sequence). CDR3 size: 15 residues. After removal of 6 bases from V and 2 bases from J, the junction contained 7 bases not matched to a gene. The CDR3 sequence: CASSPRRGDTDTQYF. DNA of the CDR3: TGTGCCAGCAGCCCCCGGCGGGGGGACACAGATACGCAGTATTTT.

The V and J genes are TRBV30 and TRBJ1-1, with 9 bases that match TRBD1. Trimming at V came to 2 bases and at J to 6 bases, leaving 4 bases not matched to a gene. The V gene's germline CDR1 is GTSNPN and CDR2 SVGIG (reference sequence). The CDR3 consists of 13 residues. CDR3 in DNA: TGTGCCTGGAGTACAGGGGGCGCGGCTGAAGCTTTCTTT. Translation: CAWSTGGAAEAFF. Together with reference TRBV30 and TRBJ1-1, the CDR3 gives the full variable domain: SQTIHQWPATLVQPVGSPLSLECTVEGTSNPNLYWYRQAAGRGLQLLFYSVGIGQISSEVPQNLSASRPQDRQFILSSKKLLLSDSGFYLCAWSTGGAAEAFFGQGTRLTVV.

On this clone itself: One junction end does not reproduce the germline sequence, and a read error may be involved. The chain links TRBV7-9 to TRBJ2-3; 13 bases agree with TRBD2. This CDR3 has 16 residues. Germline values: CDR1 SEHNR, CDR2 FQNEAQ (reference sequence). The CDR3 region has the DNA TGTTCCAGCAGCTTTGAACTAGCGGGGGGGCGTAATACGCAGTATTTT. It encodes CSSSFELAGGRNTQYF.

The chain is built from TRBV7-2 and TRBJ2-5; maybe TRBD2 (5 bases). Per germline, CDR1 SGHTA and CDR2 FQGNSA. The CDR3 has 15 residues. Trimming removed 0 bases at V and 1 base at J, with 9 bases between. As DNA, the CDR3 is TGTGCCAGCAGCTTAGCCACCCGGGGCCAAGAGACCCAGTACTTC. This sequence encodes CASSLATRGQETQYF.

This chain's CDR3 is CASSQAGPGVYEQYF. The CDR3 coding sequence is TGCGCCAGCAGCCAAGCTGGGCCAGGGGTCTACGAGCAGTACTTC. The chain recombines TRBV4-3 with TRBJ2-7; perhaps TRBD1 as D (6 bases). V lost 1 base and J 3 bases, leaving 13 bases between the germline ends. The CDR3 length is 15 residues. Germline CDR1 reads LGHNA; CDR2 reads YSLEER.

A single count supports this clone. The V call is TRBV28, the J call TRBJ2-2, with TRBD1 matching over 8 bases. Looked up from germline, CDR1 is MDHEN and CDR2 is SYDVKM. The CDR3 has 14 residues. The junction had 11 bases not matched to a gene; V was cut back by 10 bases and J by 7 bases. The DNA for the CDR3 is TGTGCCACAAGGAGGCAGGGGGCGGGCGGGGAGCTGTTTTTT. It specifies CATRRQGAGGELFF. Full variable domain (missing parts from reference TRBV28 and TRBJ2-2): DVKVTQSSRYLVKRTGEKVFLECVQDMDHENMFWYRQDPGLGLRLIYFSYDVKMKEKGDIPEGYSVSREKKERFSLILESASTNQTSMYLCATRRQGAGGELFFGEGSRLTVL.

The rearrangement uses TRBV28 and TRBJ1-1; D might be TRBD1 (6 bases). The CDR3 runs to 15 residues. Germline lookup yields CDR1 MDHEN and CDR2 SYDVKM. V lost 6 bases and J lost 0, with 14 bases in between. The DNA of the CDR3 is TGTGCCAGCAGCTCCCTACAGGGATTGAACACTGAAGCTTTCTTT. It yields the protein CASSSLQGLNTEAFF.

The chain combines TRBV7-2 with TRBJ2-3, with D tentatively TRBD2 (6 bases). V was shortened by 4 bases and J by 0 bases, with 8 bases between the two germline ends. The CDR3 loop spans 14 amino acids. Per the germline V gene, CDR1 is SGHTA and CDR2 is FQGNSA. As DNA, the CDR3 is TGTGCCAGCAGCTGGGGGACTAGCACAGATACGCAGTATTTT. Residues: CASSWGTSTDTQYF.

The J gene is TRBJ2-7, the V gene TRBV30; 7 bases agree with TRBD1. This CDR3 region has 14 residues. Per the germline V gene, CDR1 is GTSNPN and CDR2 is SVGIG (reference sequence). Trimming removed 4 bases from V and 7 bases from J; junction bases left unmatched: 13. CDR3 sequence reads: CAWKQGMSTEEQYF. The DNA for the CDR3 is TGTGCCTGGAAACAGGGGATGTCTACGGAGGAGCAGTACTTC.

The V and J genes are TRBV5-5 and TRBJ2-6, with D unresolved. V lost 4 bases and J lost 4, with 15 bases in between. The germline gives CDR1 SGHKS, CDR2 YYEKEE (reference sequence). The CDR3 has 16 residues. The CDR3 is CASSPLVGAGANVLTF. CDR3 coding DNA: TGTGCCAGCAGCCCCTTGGTGGGCGCCGGGGCCAACGTCCTGACTTTC.

The rearrangement uses TRBV30 and TRBJ2-4, with TRBD1 matching 8 bases. The CDR3 runs to 14 residues. J gave up 5 bases and V 6 bases, and 9 bases lay outside the gene matches. CDR1 is GTSNPN and CDR2 is SVGIG in the germline V gene (reference sequence). The DNA of the CDR3 is TGTGCCTGTATAGCAGGGGGCTCCCAAAACATTCAGTACTTC. This translates into CACIAGGSQNIQYF. Filled out from reference TRBV30 and TRBJ2-4, the complete variable domain reads SQTIHQWPATLVQPVGSPLSLECTVEGTSNPNLYWYRQAAGRGLQLLFYSVGIGQISSEVPQNLSASRPQDRQFILSSKKLLLSDSGFYLCACIAGGSQNIQYFGAGTRLSVL.

V usage is TRBV7-9 and J usage is TRBJ1-3, with TRBD1 identical over 7 bases. The germline V gene encodes CDR1 SEHNR and CDR2 FQNEAQ (reference sequence). The ends lost 4 bases at V and 0 bases at J; junction bases unmatched: 6. CDR3 size: 16 residues. Here the CDR3 DNA reads TGTGCCAGCAGCTCTCGGACAGGTCGCTCTGGAAACACCATATATTTT. Amino acid sequence: CASSSRTGRSGNTIYF.

As for this clone: The same CDR3 can be traced to other DNA sequences in this sample. The rearrangement links TRBV6-1 to TRBJ1-4; 10 positions agree with TRBD1. Per germline, CDR1 MNHNS and CDR2 SASEGT. The CDR3 totals 15 residues. With V trimmed by 8 bases and J by 7 bases, 10 bases remained unmatched. The CDR3 loop is CASVPWTGGREKLFF. CDR3 bases: TGTGCCAGCGTACCATGGACAGGGGGACGTGAAAAACTGTTTTTT.

The chain couples TRBV5-1 to TRBJ2-1; 7 nucleotides agree with TRBD1. The CDR3 is 14 residues long. Germline V lookup: CDR1 SGHRS, CDR2 YFSETQ. J lost 5 bases, V lost 2 bases, and 4 bases had no gene match. In DNA, the CDR3 is TGCGCCAGCAGCTTAGGGGGCCCGAACAATGAGCAGTTCTTC. Its protein is CASSLGGPNNEQFF.

In the case of this clone: Germline and junction disagree at one end, which may indicate a read error. The V call is TRBV7-6, the J call TRBJ2-7; TRBD2 agrees at 8 bases. In germline, CDR1 is SGHVS, CDR2 FNYEAQ. This CDR3 is built from 17 residues. The CDR3 here is CDSSLASSGTRPYEQYF. Here the CDR3 DNA reads TGTGACAGCAGCTTAGCGTCGTCCGGGACTAGACCCTACGAGCAGTACTTC.

The gene calls are TRBV2 and TRBJ1-1, with D perhaps matching TRBD1 (6 bases). The CDR3 runs to 15 residues. V dropped 6 bases and J dropped 1 base, with 15 bases sitting between them. Germline V gene data show CDR1 as SNHLY and CDR2 as FYNNEI. The CDR3 DNA sequence: TGTGCCAGCAGCCTGGACAGTGGGAAGAACACTGAAGCTTTCTTT. Protein sequence: CASSLDSGKNTEAFF.

This chain joins TRBV30 and TRBJ1-1, with 12 nucleotides matching TRBD1. There are 15 residues in the CDR3. CDR1 is GTSNPN, CDR2 SVGIG, per germline (reference sequence). V was clipped by 3 bases and J by 2 bases; unmatched bases: 4. CDR3 in amino acids: CAWRKGTGGNTEAFF. In nucleotides, the CDR3 is TGTGCCTGGAGGAAGGGGACAGGGGGCAACACTGAAGCTTTCTTT.

The chain uses TRBV5-5 and TRBJ2-2; D perhaps matches TRBD2 (5 bases). Trimming shortened V by 0 bases and J by 1 base, and 10 bases separated the two germline ends. Germline V gene lookup returns CDR1 SGHKS and CDR2 YYEKEE (reference sequence). This CDR3 has 16 residues. CDR3 residues: CASSLEGVQNTGELFF. The DNA of the CDR3 is TGTGCCAGCAGCTTGGAGGGAGTACAGAACACCGGGGAGCTGTTTTTT. The variable domain in full, with the rest retrieved from reference TRBV5-5 and TRBJ2-2, is DAGVTQSPTHLIKTRGQQVTLRCSPISGHKSVSWYQQVLGQGPQFIFQYYEKEERGRGNFPDRFSARQFPNYSSELNVNALLLGDSALYLCASSLEGVQNTGELFFGEGSRLTVL.

In this sample, this clone turned up a few times. The chain carries TRBV27 and TRBJ2-5, with TRBD2 as a possible D gene (5 bases). V was pared by 4 bases and J by 4 bases, with 13 bases between. The CDR3 runs to 14 residues. In germline, CDR1 is MNHEY, CDR2 SMNVEV (reference sequence). CDR3 residues: CASSWTGSGETQYF. CDR3 nucleotide sequence: TGTGCCAGCAGTTGGACTGGGTCAGGAGAGACCCAGTACTTC.

The gene calls are TRBV7-6 and TRBJ2-7; 14 bases map to TRBD2. Germline V CDR1 and CDR2: SGHVS, FNYEAQ. CDR3 length: 16 residues. Trimming at V came to 4 bases and at J to 7 bases, leaving 9 bases not matched to a gene. CDR3 DNA sequence: TGTGCCAGCAGCTCCAATCAGGGACTAGCGGGAGAAGAGCAGTACTTC. Translated, it gives CASSSNQGLAGEEQYF.

The chain uses TRBV19 and TRBJ2-5; TRBD1 might be the D (6 bases). V shed 3 bases and J shed 2 bases, with 13 bases lying between them. The CDR3 sequence is 15 residues long. Germline CDR1 reads LNHDA; CDR2 reads SQIVND (reference sequence). CDR3 coding DNA: TGTGCCAGTAGTATTCAGGGGAGAAGACAAGAGACCCAGTACTTC. It yields the protein CASSIQGRRQETQYF.

This clone was observed once. The chain employs TRBV7-3 and TRBJ2-7, with D maybe TRBD2 (7 bases). This CDR3 has 16 residues. Germline CDR1 and CDR2: SGHTA and FQGTGA. V lost 5 bases and J 0 bases, leaving 17 bases between the germline ends. The CDR3 nucleotides are TGTGCCAGCAGCCCACAGGGAGGGGGGAGCTCCTACGAGCAGTACTTC. Amino acid sequence: CASSPQGGGSSYEQYF.

The chain has TRBV6-5 and TRBJ2-2; a possible D gene is TRBD1 (6 bases). The CDR3 is 14 residues long. In germline, CDR1 is MNHEY, CDR2 SVGAGI. Deletions cut 4 bases from V and 5 bases from J, with 11 bases between. The DNA for the CDR3 is TGTGCCAGCAGTTTCGAAGGACAGACCGGGGAGCTGTTTTTT. Amino acids: CASSFEGQTGELFF.

Regarding this clone: In the same sample, other DNA sequences code for this CDR3. The rearrangement uses TRBV6-5 and TRBJ2-6; D uncertain. Germline values: CDR1 MNHEY, CDR2 SVGAGI. The CDR3 consists of 15 residues. Trimming cost V 3 bases and J 0 bases, with 6 bases left between them. The DNA of the CDR3 is TGTGCCAGCAGTTATAGGAGCTCTGGGGCCAACGTCCTGACTTTC. Amino acids: CASSYRSSGANVLTF.

This clone showed up just a few times. This sequence joins TRBV11-2 and TRBJ2-1, with 8 nucleotides matching TRBD2. Germline V gene data show CDR1 as SGHAT and CDR2 as FQNNGV. CDR3 length equals 13 residues. V lost 3 bases to trimming and J lost 9 bases; unmatched junction nucleotides: 4. CDR3 in amino acids: CASSFGTSFEQFF. The CDR3 DNA reads TGTGCCAGCAGCTTCGGGACTAGTTTTGAGCAGTTCTTC.

As regards this clone: The junction departs from the called germline gene at one end, perhaps through a read error. CDR3 residues: CAGSLALRTSSADTQYF. The CDR3 DNA reads TGTGCCGGCAGCTTGGCTTTACGGACGAGTAGCGCAGATACGCAGTATTTT. The chain employs TRBV7-2 and TRBJ2-3; maybe TRBD2 (5 bases). The CDR3 contains 17 residues. Germline loops: CDR1 SGHTA, CDR2 FQGNSA.

The chain has TRBV5-4 and TRBJ2-1; maybe TRBD2 (6 bases). The CDR3 is made up of 16 amino acids. CDR1 and CDR2 (germline): SGHNT, YYREEE (reference sequence). Deletions cut 0 bases from V and 0 bases from J, with 10 bases between. The CDR3 region has the DNA TGTGCCAGCAGCTTGGCCGTGGAGGGCTCCTACAATGAGCAGTTCTTC. The encoded protein is CASSLAVEGSYNEQFF.

The rearrangement links TRBV7-6 to TRBJ2-3; D is unresolved. Germline CDR1 and CDR2: SGHVS and FNYEAQ. The CDR3 spans 16 residues. Deletions cut 5 bases from V and 2 bases from J, with 17 bases between. This chain's CDR3 is CASSAAVSVSTDTQYF. Written as DNA, the CDR3 is TGTGCCAGCAGCGCTGCGGTTTCCGTGTCCACAGATACGCAGTATTTT.